Sequencing of this TCR beta chain was carried out in a study of shared clonotypes between healthy human individuals (dated by TCRdb to 2020 to 2021). Background on the whole study: The cohort comprised a couple of women and a few men aged 18 to 49 years. For each donor, CD4 naive and CD4 memory were each run on three plates, CD8 naive on two plates, and CD8 memory on one plate. To estimate repertoire size and how much clonotypes are shared between individuals, the study performed deep sequencing of blood TCR repertoires from roughly five healthy adults. Different laboratories and diverse techniques were used to prepare libraries and sequence TCR repertoires, to increase sequencing depth and limit assay-specific biases. Each donor's leukapheresis produced roughly between roughly 0.94 and 9.5 billion PBMCs. Results the study describes overall, beyond this receptor: Sampling was restricted to blood, and TCR repertoires in tissues likely differ from the TCR repertoires found in blood. Even with the large sequencing depth, rarefaction of the sorted-subset datasets indicated that sequencing was incomplete. Naive subsets generally had larger estimated clonotype richness than memory subsets. Higher generation probabilities were observed for clonotypes shared by all four sorted-subset donors than for non-shared clonotypes. When several donors were compared, the shared fraction of clonotypes was about 5% for naive CD4, approximately 3.3% for naive CD8, 2% to 2.5% for memory CD4, and around 0.4% for memory CD8. Because the study included only a small number of donors, the genetic and exposure-history diversity represented was limited. Pairwise subsampling led to the expectation that sequencing depth would affect the degree of clonotype sharing among donors.

On this clone itself: What this receptor recognizes is not known. The junction departs from the called germline gene at one end, perhaps through a read error.

TCR CDR3 regions were amplified from genomic DNA by multiplex PCR using the deep immunoSEQ assay. Extracted genomic DNA from each cell subset was spread evenly across all wells of several immunoSEQ 96-well plates, with each plate serving as a replicate. For sorted subsets, around 0.2 ug of genomic DNA, equivalent to 25,000 to 35,000 T cell genomes, went into each replicate PCR. The purified libraries were quantified using a Qubit 3.0 fluorometer, sized with a Bioanalyzer 2100, and then quantified again using the KAPA Library Quantification kit. A separate single-read 150-cycle Illumina NextSeq 550 flow cell was used to sequence each immunoSEQ 96-well plate. On the study's bioinformatics: Because the immunoSEQ output included only junctional sequences and no quality scores, the filtering could not be the same as the filtering used for full-length reads. To assign V/J genes and CDR3, sequences were annotated against IMGT germline references using PyIR, a Python wrapper for IgBLAST v1.9. Reads were removed for weak V/J assignments (E-value above 1e-6), missing CDR3, stop codons, out-of-frame junctions, or ambiguous translated residues. A V3J clonotype was defined by an identical inferred V gene, J gene, and CDR3 amino acid sequence. Percentage overlap between repertoires was computed as shared unique clonotypes divided by the size of the smaller repertoire. Repertoire richness was assessed with RTK rarefaction, the Chao1 estimator, and Recon v2.1 estimates of unobserved clonotypes. For all TCRbeta clonotypes obtained by the gDNA method from a few donors, generation probabilities were computed with OLGA. Not all clones reach the TCRdb copy of this immuneACCESS table, which keeps in-frame sequences only. Checked studies attribute under half of the gap to unresolved V genes and leave the rest unexplained. The V and J calls and clone size were taken over from that table, and D and trimming were inferred from the DNA. This sample lists around 2,000,000 clones; about 95% were detected once. The ten most abundant clones make up roughly 1.1% of the sample.

The CDR3 measures 15 amino acids from cysteine to phenylalanine. The sequence is cut down to CDR3 DNA, 45 bases in frame from base 1. From a lookup of the germline V gene, CDR1 and CDR2 are SGHRS and YFSETQ. CD8 naive samples were obtained by positive selection for CCR7 among CD45RO-negative cells, yielding a CD45RA+CCR7+ population from which TemRA cells were excluded. The donors were healthy, HIV-negative adults with no recently reported acute infections or vaccinations. Only Caucasian adults living in Nashville, Tennessee, USA were represented among the donors. After blood collection by leukapheresis, PBMCs were isolated using Ficoll-Histopaque density gradient centrifugation and then cryopreserved in the vapor phase of liquid nitrogen. Analytical flow cytometry was used to check the purity and quantity of every magnetically sorted T cell population. Genomic DNA was isolated from every sorted fraction and measured by UV absorbance on a Nanodrop 2000c.

The sequence is built from TRBV5-1 and TRBJ2-7; 8 central nucleotides agree with TRBD1. The TCR was taken from a man younger than 35 in good health. The material sequenced was naive CD8+ T cells sorted from blood. The sample's cell subset or site, from its label and the paper: CD45RA+CCR7+. The CDR3 region reads CASSLDREGRYEQYF. The DNA sequence reads TGCGCCAGCAGTTTGGACAGGGAAGGCCGCTACGAGCAGTACTTC.